This entry lists 18 T cell receptor beta chains sequenced from one sample in a study of blood T cell repertoires in COVID-19. Profiling relied on immunoSEQ multiplex PCR, and the TCRdb table lists in-frame clones only, not all of them. The sample shows a few hundred thousand clones, roughly nine tenths of them seen only once. The sequenced sample was PBMCs or T cells enriched from blood (not recorded which). Receptors were obtained from a man younger than 35 who had recovered from COVID-19.

This clone occurred once. The chain combines TRBV19 with TRBJ1-2, with 7 bases fitting TRBD1. Germline trimming cut 5 bases from V and 4 bases from J; bases unmatched to any gene: 10. This CDR3 is built from 15 residues. Per the germline V gene, CDR1 is LNHDA and CDR2 is SQIVND (reference sequence). The CDR3 DNA is TGTGCCAGTAGTGTAGGGGACAGAGCTTTCTATGGCTACACCTTC. Residues: CASSVGDRAFYGYTF.

The rearrangement links TRBV9 to TRBJ2-2; D remains ambiguous. The CDR3 is made up of 14 amino acids. With 0 bases removed from V and 4 bases from J, the gap between germline ends came to 7 bases. Germline CDR1 SGDLS, CDR2 YYNGEE. In DNA, the CDR3 is TGTGCCAGCAGCGTAGGAACAACCACCGGGGAGCTGTTTTTT. Its translation is CASSVGTTTGELFF.

In DNA, the CDR3 is TGTGCCACCTATAAGGGGGATCGCTACGAGCAGTACTTC. This sequence encodes CATYKGDRYEQYF. The V gene is TRBV6-5, the J gene TRBJ2-7; maybe TRBD1 (6 bases). This CDR3 region has 13 residues. Germline loops: CDR1 MNHEY, CDR2 SVGAGI. The V and J ends lost 10 bases and 3 bases respectively, with 16 bases between them.

The sample holds one count of this clone. The CDR3 sequence is CASSLTGGPYGYTF. The DNA of the CDR3 is TGTGCCAGCAGCTTAACAGGGGGCCCTTATGGCTACACCTTC. This rearrangement joins TRBV5-6 to TRBJ1-2, with TRBD1 matching 9 bases. The trim removed 2 bases at V and 5 bases at J, leaving 4 bases unmatched. Germline CDR1 reads SGHDT; CDR2 reads YYEEEE. This CDR3 has 14 residues.

The rearrangement joins TRBV11-2 to TRBJ2-1, with TRBD2 matching over 14 bases. CDR3 length: 17 amino acids. The germline V gene has CDR1 SGHAT and CDR2 FQNNGV. V lost 3 bases and J lost 1; bases outside the gene matches: 2. CDR3: CASSLGLAGESYNEQFF. CDR3 nucleotide sequence: TGTGCCAGCAGCTTGGGACTAGCGGGGGAATCCTACAATGAGCAGTTCTTC.

Details on this clone: The same CDR3 is also encoded by other DNA sequences in this sample. The chain carries TRBV12-3 or TRBV12-4 and TRBJ1-2; possible D gene TRBD1, 6 bases. V lost 6 bases and J 2 bases, leaving 7 bases between the germline ends. The CDR3 is made up of 12 amino acids. The CDR3 nucleotides read TGTGCCAGCAGCCAGGGGAACTATGGCTACACCTTC. Protein: CASSQGNYGYTF.

This clone has only one observation. The chain links TRBV28 to TRBJ2-2; D gene ambiguous. The germline gives CDR1 MDHEN, CDR2 SYDVKM. The CDR3 extends over 15 amino acids. The V end lost 7 bases, the J end lost 0 bases, and 12 bases lay between the germline ends. CDR3 amino acids: CASTLWSTNTGELFF. The CDR3 DNA follows: TGTGCCAGCACCCTGTGGAGTACGAACACCGGGGAGCTGTTTTTT.

The CDR3 protein is CSVEPSGFFGYTF. CDR3 DNA sequence: TGCAGCGTTGAGCCGTCAGGGTTCTTCGGCTACACCTTC. This sequence joins TRBV29-1 and TRBJ1-2; perhaps TRBD1 as D (5 bases). Germline V CDR1 and CDR2: SQVTM, ANQGSEA. This CDR3 has 13 residues. The V gene lost 3 bases and the J gene lost 8 bases, with 16 bases spanning the gap.

The chain uses TRBV18 and TRBJ2-5; D is perhaps TRBD2 (5 bases). V shed 1 base and J shed 2 bases, with 11 bases lying between them. There are 15 residues in the CDR3. Germline V gene data show CDR1 as KGHSH and CDR2 as LQKENI. The CDR3 loop is CASSPLLGGQETQYF. In nucleotides, the CDR3 is TGTGCCAGCTCACCACTACTCGGAGGACAAGAGACCCAGTACTTC.

This chain uses TRBV10-3 with TRBJ2-7; TRBD1 matches 7 bases. CDR3 size: 13 residues. Germline-derived CDR1 and CDR2 are ENHRY and SYGVKD. J lost 2 bases, V lost 7 bases, and 5 bases had no gene match. The CDR3: CAITQQGTYEQYF. CDR3 in DNA: TGTGCCATCACTCAACAGGGGACCTACGAGCAGTACTTC.

This clone has just one count. The rearrangement joins TRBV10-2 to TRBJ1-6, with D unresolved. Trimming stripped 0 bases from V and 7 bases from J, with 10 bases between. The CDR3 is 15 residues long. Looked up from germline, CDR1 is WSHSY and CDR2 is SAAADI. CDR3 nucleotide sequence: TGCGCCAGCAGTGAGTCTGGACTCGCGAATTCACCCCTCCACTTT. This sequence encodes CASSESGLANSPLHF.

The rearrangement joins TRBV28 to TRBJ1-5; no clear D gene. The CDR3 is 14 amino acids. V lost 7 bases and J 3 bases, leaving 13 bases between the germline ends. The V gene's germline CDR1 is MDHEN and CDR2 SYDVKM. The CDR3 nucleotides are TGTGCCAGCACCCGACGGGTGGACAATCAGCCCCAGCATTTT. This gives the protein CASTRRVDNQPQHF.

This clone appeared a single time. The chain couples TRBV19 to TRBJ2-4, with a possible D match to TRBD1 (6 bases). CDR1 and CDR2 (germline): LNHDA, SQIVND (reference sequence). The CDR3 spans 14 residues. The V end was cut by 5 bases, the J end by 2 bases, with 10 bases between. CDR3: CASSHRESKNIQYF. The CDR3 DNA reads TGTGCCAGTAGTCACAGGGAATCCAAAAACATTCAGTACTTC. Full variable domain (rest looked up from reference TRBV19 and TRBJ2-4): DGGITQSPKYLFRKEGQNVTLSCEQNLNHDAMYWYRQDPGQGLRLIYYSQIVNDFQKGDIAEGYSVSREKKESFPLTVTSAQKNPTAFYLCASSHRESKNIQYFGAGTRLSVL.

The sample holds a few counts of this clone. V usage is TRBV5-4 and J usage is TRBJ2-5, with 10 bases lining up with TRBD2. The CDR3 is 15 amino acids. In germline, CDR1 is SGHNT, CDR2 YYREEE (reference sequence). J was trimmed by 3 bases and V by 4 bases; bases with no gene match: 6. The CDR3 reads CASSPSGGTEETQYF. The CDR3 coding sequence is TGTGCCAGCAGCCCTAGCGGGGGAACGGAAGAGACCCAGTACTTC.

The gene calls are TRBV7-9 and TRBJ2-1; 8 bases are a match to TRBD2. The CDR3 sequence is 16 residues long. The V gene end was trimmed by 5 bases and the J gene end by 0 bases; junction bases not matched to a gene: 6. The V gene's germline CDR1 is SEHNR and CDR2 FQNEAQ (reference sequence). This chain's CDR3 is CASSPPGGSSYNEQFF. The CDR3 DNA reads TGTGCCAGCAGCCCACCGGGAGGGAGCTCCTACAATGAGCAGTTCTTC.

The V call is TRBV3-1 (or the pseudogene TRBV3-2), the J call TRBJ1-2; D is uncertain. The CDR3 contains 14 residues. The germline gives CDR1 LGHDT, CDR2 YNNKEL (reference sequence). Trimming cost V 0 bases and J 0 bases, with 5 bases left between them. Here the CDR3 reads CASSQESANYGYTF. In nucleotides, the CDR3 is TGTGCCAGCAGCCAAGAGTCAGCTAACTATGGCTACACCTTC.

The chain uses TRBV6-5 and TRBJ1-1, with a tentative D call TRBD1 (6 bases). The CDR3 is 14 amino acids. Germline V gene data show CDR1 as MNHEY and CDR2 as SVGAGI. V was clipped by 2 bases and J by 2 bases, with 9 bases between them. In DNA form, the CDR3 reads TGTGCCAGCAGTTACAGGGGGAGCAACACTGAAGCTTTCTTT. Residues: CASSYRGSNTEAFF.

The CDR3: CASSGPGTGAVNTEAFF. The CDR3, as DNA: TGTGCCAGCAGTGGCCCGGGGACAGGGGCAGTGAACACTGAAGCTTTCTTT. The genes are TRBV6-1 and TRBJ1-1; 10 bases are shared with TRBD1. From germline, CDR1 is MNHNS and CDR2 SASEGT. There are 17 residues in the CDR3. V lost 4 bases to trimming and J lost 0 bases; unmatched junction nucleotides: 8.